This TCR beta chain was retrieved from a study of shared clonotypes between healthy human individuals. Overall study context: Aged between 18 and 49, the donors were a couple of women and three men. Points from the study as a whole: Estimated richness values were generally larger in naive subsets than in memory subsets.

On this clone: Its antigen is not known.

CDR3 length: 11 residues. Looked up from germline, CDR1 is MDHEN and CDR2 is SYDVKM. V dropped 7 bases and J dropped 0 bases, with 2 bases sitting between them. Libraries were prepared by immunoSEQ multiplex PCR; TCRdb keeps only in-frame clonotypes and omits some of them. Among some 2,500,000 clones listed, around 90% were seen once. The clonotype was recovered from a man between 18 and 29 years old in good health. Some clones in this sample may be carry-over from other donors' samples. Sequences were obtained from naive CD4+ T cells from PBMCs. Subset described: CD45RA+ positively selected. This chain joins TRBV28 and TRBJ2-3; no clear D gene. CDR3 region: CASKSTDTQYF. The DNA of the CDR3 is TGTGCCAGCAAAAGCACAGATACGCAGTATTTT.